Listed here are 7 T cell receptor beta chains from one sample, sequenced in a study of T cell responses to AZD1222 COVID-19 vaccine. Sequenced by immunoSEQ multiplex PCR; TCRdb stores in-frame clones only, minus some. This sample has 120,000 to 150,000 clones, with about 90% found just once. This sample comprised peripheral blood, obtained on day 0 of AZD1222 vaccination. The receptors come from an adult in good health.

This CDR3 reads CAIRGRKVQETQYF. The CDR3 DNA sequence: TGTGCCATCAGGGGCAGGAAGGTTCAAGAGACCCAGTACTTC. This chain joins TRBV6-5 and TRBJ2-5; tentative D call: TRBD1 (6 bases). V shed 10 bases and J shed 2 bases, with 17 bases lying between them. The CDR3 sequence is 14 residues long. CDR1 is MNHEY, CDR2 SVGAGI, per germline.

The chain employs TRBV4-3 and TRBJ1-2; weak D call: TRBD1 (6 bases). Germline CDR1 reads LGHNA; CDR2 reads YSLEER. The CDR3 runs to 16 residues. The V gene lost 0 bases and the J gene lost 4 bases, with 15 bases spanning the gap. In DNA form, the CDR3 reads TGCGCCAGCAGCCAAGATTTACAGGGAGGAACCTATGGCTACACCTTC. Protein product: CASSQDLQGGTYGYTF.

V usage is TRBV18 and J usage is TRBJ1-6; 8 bases agree with TRBD1. The CDR3 sequence is 14 residues long. With 6 bases clipped from V and 6 bases from J, the junction kept 4 bases outside the gene matches. The germline V gene encodes CDR1 KGHSH and CDR2 LQKENI. The CDR3: CASSTDRANSPLHF. As DNA, the CDR3 is TGTGCCAGCTCGACGGACAGGGCTAATTCACCCCTCCACTTT.

The chain employs TRBV4-1 and TRBJ2-1; TRBD1 matches 9 bases. The CDR3 has 17 amino acids. V lost 0 bases to trimming and J lost 6 bases; unmatched junction nucleotides: 9. In germline, CDR1 is MGHRA, CDR2 YSYEKL. CDR3 nucleotide sequence: TGCGCCAGCAGCCAAGATGGAGGGACAGGGCATTTCAATGAGCAGTTCTTC. Translation gives CASSQDGGTGHFNEQFF.

V is TRBV29-1 and J is TRBJ1-2; 7 bases align to TRBD1. The CDR3 sequence is 11 residues long. J lost 3 bases, V lost 8 bases, and 3 bases had no gene match. Germline CDR1 is SQVTM and CDR2 is ANQGSEA. CDR3 sequence: CSSTGDYGYTF. Written as DNA, the CDR3 is TGCAGCTCCACAGGGGACTATGGCTACACCTTC.

The V call is TRBV6-2 or TRBV6-3, the J call TRBJ2-1, with unresolved D. Germline loops: CDR1 MNHEY, CDR2 SVGEGT. This CDR3 has 14 residues. V lost 2 bases and J 8 bases, leaving 13 bases between the germline ends. CDR3 region: CASSYGSLSYEQFF. The CDR3 bases are TGTGCCAGCAGTTACGGGTCCCTTTCTTATGAGCAGTTCTTC.

The chain couples TRBV5-4 to TRBJ1-1, with a weak D call TRBD1 (6 bases). Between the trimmed V and J ends, which lost 3 bases and 4 bases, there was a span of 10 bases. Germline V lookup: CDR1 SGHNT, CDR2 YYREEE (reference sequence). The CDR3 length is 13 residues. The CDR3 DNA follows: TGTGCCAGCAGCTCGAGGGGGAGCACTGAAGCTTTCTTT. As protein: CASSSRGSTEAFF.